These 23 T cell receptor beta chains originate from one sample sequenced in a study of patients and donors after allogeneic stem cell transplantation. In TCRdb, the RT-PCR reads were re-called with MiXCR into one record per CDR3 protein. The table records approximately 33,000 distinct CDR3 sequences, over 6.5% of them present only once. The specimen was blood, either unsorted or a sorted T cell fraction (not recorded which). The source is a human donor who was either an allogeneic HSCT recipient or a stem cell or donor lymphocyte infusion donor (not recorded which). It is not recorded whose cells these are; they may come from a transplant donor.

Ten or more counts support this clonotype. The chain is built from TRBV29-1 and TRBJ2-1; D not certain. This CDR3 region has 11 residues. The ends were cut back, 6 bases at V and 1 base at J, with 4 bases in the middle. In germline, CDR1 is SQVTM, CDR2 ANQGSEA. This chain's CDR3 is CSVRSYNEQFF. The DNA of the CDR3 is TGCAGCGTACGTTCCTACAATGAGCAGTTCTTC.

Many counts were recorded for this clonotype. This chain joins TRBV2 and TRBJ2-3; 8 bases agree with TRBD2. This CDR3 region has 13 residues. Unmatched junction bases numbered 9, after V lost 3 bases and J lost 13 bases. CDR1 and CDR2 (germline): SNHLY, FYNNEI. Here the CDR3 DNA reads TGTGCCAGCAGTGAGAGCCCCGGGACTAGAAAGTATTTT. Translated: CASSESPGTRKYF.

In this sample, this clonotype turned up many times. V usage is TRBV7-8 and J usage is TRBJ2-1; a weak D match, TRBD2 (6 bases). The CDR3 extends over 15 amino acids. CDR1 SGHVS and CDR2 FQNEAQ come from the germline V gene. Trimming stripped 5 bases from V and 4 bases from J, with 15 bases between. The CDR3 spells CASSTETRSYNEQFF. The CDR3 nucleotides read TGTGCCAGCAGCACTGAGACTAGGTCGTACAATGAGCAGTTCTTC.

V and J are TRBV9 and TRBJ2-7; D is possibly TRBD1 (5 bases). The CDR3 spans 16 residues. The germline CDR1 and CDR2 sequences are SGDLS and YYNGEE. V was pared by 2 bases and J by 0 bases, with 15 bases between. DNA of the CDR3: TGTGCCAGCAGCGTGGGGCTTGGACGGAACTCCTACGAGCAGTACTTC. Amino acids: CASSVGLGRNSYEQYF.

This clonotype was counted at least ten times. This CDR3 reads CASSQEGEGINTEAFF. The CDR3 DNA follows: TGCGCCAGCAGCCAAGAGGGCGAGGGGATAAACACTGAAGCTTTCTTT. V gene TRBV4-1 combines with J gene TRBJ1-1; TRBD1 might be the D (5 bases). CDR1 is MGHRA and CDR2 is YSYEKL in the germline V gene. V was pared by 0 bases and J by 2 bases, with 13 bases between. This CDR3 contains 16 residues.

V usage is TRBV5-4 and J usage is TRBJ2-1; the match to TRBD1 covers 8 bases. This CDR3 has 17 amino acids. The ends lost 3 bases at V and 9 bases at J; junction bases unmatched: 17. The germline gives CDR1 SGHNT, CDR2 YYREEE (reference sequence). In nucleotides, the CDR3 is TGTGCCAGCAGCTCTGGGGCCGGGACAGGTCTCTCTAGTGAGCAGTTCTTC. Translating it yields CASSSGAGTGLSSEQFF.

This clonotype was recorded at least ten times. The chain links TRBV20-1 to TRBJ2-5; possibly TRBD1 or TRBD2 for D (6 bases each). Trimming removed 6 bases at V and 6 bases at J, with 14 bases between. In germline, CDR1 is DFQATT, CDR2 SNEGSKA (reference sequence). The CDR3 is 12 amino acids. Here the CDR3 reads CSAGQGRKTQYF. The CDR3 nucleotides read TGCAGTGCAGGGCAGGGGAGGAAGACCCAGTACTTC.

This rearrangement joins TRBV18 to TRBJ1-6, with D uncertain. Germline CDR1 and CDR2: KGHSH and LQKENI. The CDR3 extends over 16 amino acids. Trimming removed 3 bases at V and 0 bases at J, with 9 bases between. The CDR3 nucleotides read TGTGCCAGCTCACCCACGGCCGGCTCCTATAATTCACCCCTCCACTTT. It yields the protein CASSPTAGSYNSPLHF.

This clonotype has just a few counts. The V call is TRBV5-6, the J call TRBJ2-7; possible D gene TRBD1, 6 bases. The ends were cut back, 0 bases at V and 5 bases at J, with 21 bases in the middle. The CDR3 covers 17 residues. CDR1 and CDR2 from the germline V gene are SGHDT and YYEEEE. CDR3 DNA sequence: TGTGCCAGCAGCTTGGTAATTCGTGACAGGAGCGCGGACGAGCAGTACTTC. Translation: CASSLVIRDRSADEQYF.

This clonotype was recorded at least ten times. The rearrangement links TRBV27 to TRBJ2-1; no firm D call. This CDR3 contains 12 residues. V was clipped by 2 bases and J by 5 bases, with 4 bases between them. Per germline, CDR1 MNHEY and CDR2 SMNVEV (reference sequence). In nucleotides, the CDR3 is TGTGCCAGCAGTTTACTAAACAATGAGCAGTTCTTC. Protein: CASSLLNNEQFF.

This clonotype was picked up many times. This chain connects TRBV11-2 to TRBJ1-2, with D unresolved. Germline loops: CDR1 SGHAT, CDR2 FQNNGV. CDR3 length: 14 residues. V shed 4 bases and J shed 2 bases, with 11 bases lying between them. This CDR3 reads CASSSLQINYGYTF. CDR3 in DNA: TGTGCCAGCAGCTCACTCCAGATAAACTATGGCTACACCTTC.

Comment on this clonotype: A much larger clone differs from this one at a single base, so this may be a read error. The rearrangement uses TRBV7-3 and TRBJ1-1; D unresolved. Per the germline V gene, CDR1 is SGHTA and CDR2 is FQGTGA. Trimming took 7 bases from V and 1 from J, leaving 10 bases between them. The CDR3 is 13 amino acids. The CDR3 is CASNLQENTEAFF. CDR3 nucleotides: TGTGCCAGCAACTTGCAGGAGAACACTGAAGCTTTCTTT.

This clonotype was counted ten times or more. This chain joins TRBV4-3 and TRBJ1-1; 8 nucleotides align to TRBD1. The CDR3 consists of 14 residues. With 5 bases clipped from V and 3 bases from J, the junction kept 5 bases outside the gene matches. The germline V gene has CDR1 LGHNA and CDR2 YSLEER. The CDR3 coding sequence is TGCGCCAGCAGCGGCCAGGGGGCCTACACTGAAGCTTTCTTT. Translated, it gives CASSGQGAYTEAFF.

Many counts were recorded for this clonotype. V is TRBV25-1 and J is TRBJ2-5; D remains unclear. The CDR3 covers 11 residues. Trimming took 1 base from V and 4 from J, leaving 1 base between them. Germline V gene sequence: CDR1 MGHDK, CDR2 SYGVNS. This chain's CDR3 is CASSELETQYF. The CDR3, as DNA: TGTGCCAGCAGTGAATTAGAGACCCAGTACTTC. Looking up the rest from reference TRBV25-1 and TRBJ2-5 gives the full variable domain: EADIYQTPRYLVIGTGKKITLECSQTMGHDKMYWYQQDPGMELHLIHYSYGVNSTEKGDLSSESTVSRIRTEHFPLTLESARPSHTSQYLCASSELETQYFGPGTRLLVL.

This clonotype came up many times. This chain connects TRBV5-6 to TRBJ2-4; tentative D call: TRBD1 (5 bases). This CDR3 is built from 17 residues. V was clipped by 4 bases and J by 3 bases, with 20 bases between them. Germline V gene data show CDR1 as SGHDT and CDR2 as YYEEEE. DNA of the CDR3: TGTGCCAGCAGCCGCTTTTTGGACGACAGTGGCAAAAACATTCAGTACTTC. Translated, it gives CASSRFLDDSGKNIQYF.

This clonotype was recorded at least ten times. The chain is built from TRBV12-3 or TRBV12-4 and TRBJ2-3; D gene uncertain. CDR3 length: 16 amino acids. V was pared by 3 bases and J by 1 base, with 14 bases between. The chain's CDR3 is CASSFIWGFGTDTQYF. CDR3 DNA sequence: TGTGCCAGCAGTTTTATCTGGGGTTTCGGCACAGATACGCAGTATTTT.

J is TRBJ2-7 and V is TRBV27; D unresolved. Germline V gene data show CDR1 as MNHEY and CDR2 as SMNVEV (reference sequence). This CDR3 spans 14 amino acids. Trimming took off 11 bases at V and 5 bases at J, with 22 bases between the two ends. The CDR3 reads CASSTLISPHEQYF. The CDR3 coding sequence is TGTGCCTCCTCAACCCTGATTAGCCCCCACGAGCAGTACTTC.

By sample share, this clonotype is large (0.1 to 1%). The CDR3 nucleotides are TGTGCCAGCAGCTTACGGGCTCGACCCGACGAAGACTACACCTTC. Residues: CASSLRARPDEDYTF. The gene calls are TRBV7-9 and TRBJ1-2; D not certain. This CDR3 has 15 residues. Germline V gene data show CDR1 as SEHNR and CDR2 as FQNEAQ (reference sequence). V lost 2 bases, J lost 10 bases, and 20 bases lay in between. Using reference TRBV7-9 and TRBJ1-2 for the parts outside the CDR3, the full variable domain is DTGVSQNPRHKITKRGQNVTFRCDPISEHNRLYWYRQTLGQGPEFLTYFQNEAQLEKSRLLSDRFSAERPKGSFSTLEIQRTEQGDSAMYLCASSLRARPDEDYTFGSGTRLTVV.

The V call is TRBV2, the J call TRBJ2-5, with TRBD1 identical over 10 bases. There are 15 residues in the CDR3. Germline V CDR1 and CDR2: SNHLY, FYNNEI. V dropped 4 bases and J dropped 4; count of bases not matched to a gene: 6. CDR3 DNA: TGTGCCAGCAGTGGCGACAGGGGGCGCGGAGAGACCCAGTACTTC. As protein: CASSGDRGRGETQYF.

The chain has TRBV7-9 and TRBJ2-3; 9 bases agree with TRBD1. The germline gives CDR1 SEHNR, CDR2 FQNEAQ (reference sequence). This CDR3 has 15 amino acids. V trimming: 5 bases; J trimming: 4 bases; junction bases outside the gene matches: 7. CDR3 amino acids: CASSPRDREADTQYF. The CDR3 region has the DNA TGTGCCAGCAGCCCCCGGGACAGGGAGGCAGATACGCAGTATTTT.

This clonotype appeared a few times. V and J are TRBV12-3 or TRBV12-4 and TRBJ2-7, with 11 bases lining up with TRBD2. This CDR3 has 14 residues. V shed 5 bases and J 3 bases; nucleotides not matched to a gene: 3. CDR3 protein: CASSGTSGNYEQYF. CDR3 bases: TGTGCCAGCAGTGGGACTAGCGGAAACTACGAGCAGTACTTC.

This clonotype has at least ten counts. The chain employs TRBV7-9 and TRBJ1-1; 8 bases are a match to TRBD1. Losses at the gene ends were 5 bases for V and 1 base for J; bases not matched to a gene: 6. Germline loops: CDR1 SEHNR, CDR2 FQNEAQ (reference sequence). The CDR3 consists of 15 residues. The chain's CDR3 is CASSIRTGRNTEAFF. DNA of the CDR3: TGTGCCAGCAGCATCCGGACAGGGAGGAACACTGAAGCTTTCTTT.

CDR3 region: CASSYSRLAGAVDTQYF. In DNA, the CDR3 is TGTGCCAGCAGTTACTCGCGGCTAGCGGGAGCAGTAGATACGCAGTATTTT. This sequence joins TRBV6-6 and TRBJ2-3; 10 bases fit TRBD2. The germline CDR1 and CDR2 sequences are MNHNY and SVGAGI (reference sequence). V shed 0 bases and J 5 bases; nucleotides not matched to a gene: 8. There are 17 residues in the CDR3.